These T cell receptor beta chains were read from a single sample in a study of HIV-infected patients and healthy controls. From the 5' RACE reads, TCRdb called clonotypes with MiXCR, one entry per CDR3 protein. The sample has about 9,600 distinct CDR3 sequences; roughly 7.3% are singletons. The sequencing used blood, collected before antiretroviral therapy. The source is an adult with HIV infection. CDR3s include the opening cysteine and the closing phenylalanine or tryptophan. Fields, in order: J gene, D gene, clone size, V gene, CDR3 DNA, CDR3 protein. The D gene is left open where the match is weak. Some rows mark clone size as missing; the rest say once, few, many or name a class of expanded clone.

>TRBJ1-2|NA|many|TRBV6-5
TGTGCCAGCAGTTACCAGAGGTCTACTGGCTACACCTTC
CASSYQRSTGYTF
>TRBJ1-1|TRBD1|many|TRBV11-2
TGTGCCAGCAGCTTTAACAGGGGCCCTGAAGCTTTCTTT
CASSFNRGPEAFF
>TRBJ1-2|TRBD1|many|TRBV29-1
TGCAGCGTTCCTGACAGGGGGCTAGGGAACTATGGCTACACCTTC
CSVPDRGLGNYGYTF
>TRBJ1-6|NA|many|TRBV7-3
TGTGCCAGCAGCTTAACGGTCGGATCACCCCTCCACTTT
CASSLTVGSPLHF
>TRBJ2-1|TRBD2|many|TRBV13
TGTGCCAGCAGCTTCGAACTAGCGGGGGTCCAGTCCTACAATGAGCAGTTCTTC
CASSFELAGVQSYNEQFF
>TRBJ2-7|NA|many|TRBV4-3
TGCGCCAGCAGCCAGAACAGGGCTCACGAGCAGTACTTC
CASSQNRAHEQYF
>TRBJ2-5|NA|many|TRBV7-2
TGTGCCAGCAGCTTAGTCTTGATAGGGGCGCTTAGGGAGACCCAGTACTTC
CASSLVLIGALRETQYF
>TRBJ2-7|NA|many|TRBV5-6
TGTGCCAGCAGCTTGGCTCAGGGAACCTACGAGCAGTACTTC
CASSLAQGTYEQYF
>TRBJ2-2|NA|many|TRBV19
TGTGCCAGTAATACCCCAGGTGACACCGGGGAGCTGTTTTTT
CASNTPGDTGELFF
>TRBJ2-3|NA|many|TRBV3-1
TGTGCCAGCAGCCAACTTGATACGCAGTATTTT
CASSQLDTQYF
>TRBJ2-7|TRBD1|many|TRBV9
TGTGCCAGCAGCGCGGGACAGGGGCCTTCCTACGAGCAGTACTTC
CASSAGQGPSYEQYF
>TRBJ1-2|NA|NA|TRBV2
TGTGCCAGCAGTGAAGGGATGGGCTACACCTTC
CASSEGMGYTF
>TRBJ1-2|TRBD1|many|TRBV19
TGTGCCAGTAGTGACTCGGGACAGGGGGCGAGAGGCTACACCTTC
CASSDSGQGARGYTF
>TRBJ1-1|NA|many|TRBV5-6
TGTGCCAGCAGCTTGACGACTCGTTTCCAGAGGAACACTGAAGCTTTCTTT
CASSLTTRFQRNTEAFF
>TRBJ1-2|NA|NA|TRBV14
TGTGCCAGCAGCCCGACCTGGGACCTCATGTCGACCTTC
CASSPTWDLMSTF
>TRBJ2-7|NA|NA|TRBV28
TGTGCCAGCAGTTCTGGGCTCGAGCAGTACTTC
CASSSGLEQYF
>TRBJ1-1|TRBD1|many|TRBV5-1
TGCGCCAGCAGCTTTAGCTCCCCAGGGGGCACTGAAGCTTTCTTT
CASSFSSPGGTEAFF
>TRBJ2-1|TRBD1|many|TRBV27
TGTGCCAGCGGAGCCGACACATGGGGGGGGACAGGGGGTAAGAGTGAGCAGTTCTTC
CASGADTWGGTGGKSEQFF
>TRBJ1-2|NA|many|TRBV23-1
TGCGCCAGCCGCCACCAGGGGCGCCTAGTGGGCTATGGCTACACCTTC
CASRHQGRLVGYGYTF
>TRBJ1-5|TRBD1|medium-sized|TRBV9
TGTGCCAGCAGTGCCCAGGGGGGTAGCAATCAGCCCCAGCATTTT
CASSAQGGSNQPQHF
>TRBJ2-7|NA|many|TRBV27
TGTGCCAGCAGTTTAGCAGGGGCGCGGTTCTACGAGCAGTACTTC
CASSLAGARFYEQYF
>TRBJ1-5|NA|many|TRBV6-5
TGTGCCAGCAGTTCCCTTGGGGGGGCGGATCAGCCCCAGCATTTT
CASSSLGGADQPQHF
>TRBJ2-5|TRBD2|many|TRBV10-3
TGTGCCATCAGTGCCCCGGGGGGACTGCAAGAGACCCAGTACTTC
CAISAPGGLQETQYF
>TRBJ2-7|TRBD1|many|TRBV10-3
TGTGCCATCAGCGACCGGGACAGTGAATCCTACGAGCAGTACTTC
CAISDRDSESYEQYF
>TRBJ2-1|NA|few|TRBV5-1
TGCGCCAGCAGCTGGAGGGGCAGCCCTCCGTTCTTC
CASSWRGSPPFF
>TRBJ2-7|TRBD1|NA|TRBV7-8
TGTGCCAGCAGCCTAACAGGGGCGAGTGAGCAGTACTTC
CASSLTGASEQYF
>TRBJ2-5|NA|many|TRBV6-5
TGTGCCAGCAGTTACTCCGAGTTCCAAGAGACCCAGTACTTC
CASSYSEFQETQYF
>TRBJ2-5|NA|many|TRBV7-9
TGTGCCAGCAGCTCTTTGACTTTACAAGAGACCCAGTACTTC
CASSSLTLQETQYF
>TRBJ1-6|NA|many|TRBV2
TGTGCCAGCAGGTTGGAATCAGATTCACCCCTCCACTTT
CASRLESDSPLHF
>TRBJ2-3|NA|many|TRBV7-3
TGTGCCAGCAGCTCCGGGGTGTCTGGGGGCGGCACAGATACGCAGTATTTT
CASSSGVSGGGTDTQYF
>TRBJ2-7|NA|many|TRBV20-1
TGCAGTGCTAGCCGGGGGGCCTCCTACGAGCAGTACTTC
CSASRGASYEQYF
>TRBJ1-1|TRBD1|few|TRBV12-3/TRBV12-4
TGTGCCAGCAGTTTATGGGACAGAAGATCGAACACTGAAGCTTTCTTT
CASSLWDRRSNTEAFF
>TRBJ1-6|TRBD1|many|TRBV12-3/TRBV12-4
TGTGCCAGCAGTTTCGGACAGGAGAATTCACCCCTCCACTTT
CASSFGQENSPLHF
>TRBJ2-3|TRBD2|many|TRBV5-4
TGTGCCAGCAGCTGGACTAGCGGCACAGATACGCAGTATTTT
CASSWTSGTDTQYF
>TRBJ2-7|NA|many|TRBV7-2
TGTGCCAGCAGCCTCAGCTCCTACGAGCAGTACTTC
CASSLSSYEQYF
>TRBJ2-1|TRBD2|NA|TRBV5-6
TGTGCCAGCAGCTTACTAGCGGGGGGAAAATTGAATGAGCAGTTCTTC
CASSLLAGGKLNEQFF
>TRBJ1-5|NA|many|TRBV6-2/TRBV6-3
TGTGCCAGCAGTTATCTATCGACAAACGGAGTTGGTCAGCCCCAGCATTTT
CASSYLSTNGVGQPQHF
>TRBJ1-5|TRBD1|many|TRBV7-7
TGTGCTAGCAGCTTAGACAGGGGGGGACAGCCCCAGCATTTT
CASSLDRGGQPQHF
>TRBJ2-3|NA|many|TRBV25-1
TGTGCCAGCAACTCGAACACAGATACGCAGTATTTT
CASNSNTDTQYF
>TRBJ2-7|NA|few|TRBV6-5
TGTGCCAGCAGTTCCTCGTGGTTAGGGATCGGCGAGCAGTACTTC
CASSSSWLGIGEQYF
>TRBJ2-1|TRBD2|many|TRBV12-3/TRBV12-4
TGTGCCAGCAGTTTGGGACTATTCTCCTACAATGAGCAGTTCTTC
CASSLGLFSYNEQFF
>TRBJ2-3|TRBD1|once|TRBV11-1
TGTGCCAGCAGCTCCTGGACAGGGGCCTACACAGATACGCAGTATTTT
CASSSWTGAYTDTQYF
>TRBJ2-7|NA|many|TRBV11-2
TGTGCCAGCAGCTTAGGGGCCAACTACGAGCAGTACTTC
CASSLGANYEQYF
>TRBJ2-5|NA|many|TRBV11-1
TGTGCCAGCAGCTTAGTTCCGACAGATCAAGAGACCCAGTACTTC
CASSLVPTDQETQYF
>TRBJ1-1|NA|few|TRBV7-6
TGTGCCAGCAGCTTAGCGCCCGGGGCTACGACTGAAGCTTTCTTT
CASSLAPGATTEAFF
>TRBJ1-3|NA|many|TRBV5-1
TGCGCCAGCAGCTTGTCAGACGCCAGCTCTGGAAACACCATATATTTT
CASSLSDASSGNTIYF
>TRBJ1-2|TRBD1|many|TRBV6-1
TGTGCCAGCAGTGAAGCGCTCCCCGATGGGACAGCGAATGGCTACACCTTC
CASSEALPDGTANGYTF
>TRBJ2-3|TRBD2|NA|TRBV12-3/TRBV12-4
TGTGCCAGCAGTCCCCTTCGAGCGGGGGTCACAGATACGCAGTATTTT
CASSPLRAGVTDTQYF
>TRBJ2-3|TRBD1|many|TRBV5-1
TGCGCCAGCAGCCTAAGGGGGCGCACAGATACGCAGTATTTT
CASSLRGRTDTQYF
>TRBJ2-1|NA|many|TRBV5-6
TGTGCCAGCAGCTTGGCCGGGGGCACTTACAATGAGCAGTTCTTC
CASSLAGGTYNEQFF
>TRBJ2-3|NA|many|TRBV20-1
TGCAGTGCGAGACGTGTAGATACGCAGTATTTT
CSARRVDTQYF
>TRBJ2-7|TRBD1|many|TRBV11-2
TGTGCCAGCAGCTTAGAGAGACAGGGGATCAACGAGCAGTACTTC
CASSLERQGINEQYF
>TRBJ2-7|TRBD1|NA|TRBV12-3/TRBV12-4
TGTGCCAGCAGGCGGGGACAGGGCATTATTCCGAAGTACTTC
CASRRGQGIIPKYF
>TRBJ1-2|NA|many|TRBV7-2
TGTGCCAGCAGCTTAGATGGCCGGCCTTCCTATGGCTACACCTTC
CASSLDGRPSYGYTF
>TRBJ1-2|NA|many|TRBV29-1
TGCAGCGTTGACCTCCCAGGGGATCCTAACTATGGCTACACCTTC
CSVDLPGDPNYGYTF
>TRBJ2-7|NA|many|TRBV4-3
TGCGCCAGCAGCCAAGATCGAAGCGCGGACGAGCAGTACTTC
CASSQDRSADEQYF
>TRBJ2-3|NA|many|TRBV12-3/TRBV12-4
TGTGCCAGCAGTACGGGCTTCACAGATACGCAGTATTTT
CASSTGFTDTQYF
>TRBJ2-1|TRBD2|many|TRBV19
TGTGCCAGTAGTAGGACTAGCGGGGGGGCCTACAATGAGCAGTTCTTC
CASSRTSGGAYNEQFF
>TRBJ2-7|NA|many|TRBV3-1
TGTGCCAGCAGCCGTCGTTCGTTATTCTCCTACGAGCAGTACTTC
CASSRRSLFSYEQYF